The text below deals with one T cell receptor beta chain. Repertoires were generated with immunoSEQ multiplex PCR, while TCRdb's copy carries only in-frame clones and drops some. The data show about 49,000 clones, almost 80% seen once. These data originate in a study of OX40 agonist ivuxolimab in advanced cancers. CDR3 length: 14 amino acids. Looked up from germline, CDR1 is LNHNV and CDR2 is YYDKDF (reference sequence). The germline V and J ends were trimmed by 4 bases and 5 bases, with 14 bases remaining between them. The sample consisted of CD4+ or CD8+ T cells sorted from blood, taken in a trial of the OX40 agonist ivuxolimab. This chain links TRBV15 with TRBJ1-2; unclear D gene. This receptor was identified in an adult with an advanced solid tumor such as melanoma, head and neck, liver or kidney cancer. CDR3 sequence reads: CATSTGRSVYGYTF. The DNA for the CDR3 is TGTGCCACCAGCACTGGACGTTCGGTTTATGGCTACACCTTC. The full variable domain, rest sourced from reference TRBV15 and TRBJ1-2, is DAMVIQNPRYQVTQFGKPVTLSCSQTLNHNVMYWYQQKSSQAPKLLFHYYDKDFNNEADTPDNFQSRRPNTSFCFLDIRSPGLGDTAMYLCATSTGRSVYGYTFGSGTRLTVV.